These 9 T cell receptor beta chains came from one sample sequenced in a study of regulatory T cells in long-lasting Graves disease. Arm-PCR of CDR3 regions and iRepertoire HTBI primers were used to build TCR beta libraries. Using its own MiXCR run on the multiplex PCR reads, TCRdb lists one record per CDR3 protein. The repertoire holds about 500,000 distinct CDR3 sequences, 12% seen once, with approximately 9.6% in the top ten. Time point meaning: newly diagnosed GD, antithyroid drugs for less than 3 months. From PBMCs, RNA was extracted and then used to make the TCR library. The same data also contributed to another study, on T cells in Graves' hyperthyroidism and ophthalmopathy.

The sequenced sample was peripheral blood mononuclear cells (PBMCs), obtained at new diagnosis, from a patient treated with antithyroid drugs. These receptors originate from a woman aged 25 to 45 with Graves disease.

This clonotype was counted ten times or more. The rearrangement joins TRBV7-2 to TRBJ1-3; D perhaps matches TRBD1 (6 bases). The CDR3 has 18 residues. V was cut by 0 bases and J by 3 bases, with 18 bases left in between. Looked up from germline, CDR1 is SGHTA and CDR2 is FQGNSA. Here the CDR3 reads CASSLAFPGAEGGNTIYF. CDR3 bases: TGTGCCAGCAGCTTAGCTTTTCCAGGGGCTGAGGGTGGAAACACCATATATTTT.

This clonotype was seen many times. V is TRBV12-5 and J is TRBJ2-5; D possibly corresponds to TRBD2 (6 bases). CDR1 is LGHNT and CDR2 is FRNRAP in the germline V gene. The CDR3 contains 13 residues. The V and J ends lost 3 bases and 5 bases respectively, with 10 bases between them. CDR3 sequence (DNA): TGTGCTAGTGGTTTCGGGGGAGGCGAGACCCAGTACTTC. Amino acids: CASGFGGGETQYF.

This clonotype was recorded many times. The chain employs TRBV19 and TRBJ1-4; 10 positions agree with TRBD1. V dropped 10 bases and J dropped 8; count of bases not matched to a gene: 10. Germline assignment: CDR1 LNHDA and CDR2 SQIVND (reference sequence). The CDR3 is 14 amino acids. The CDR3 protein is CATHDRGREEKLFF. Here the CDR3 DNA reads TGTGCCACCCATGACAGGGGGCGTGAGGAAAAACTGTTTTTT.

The rearrangement links TRBV19 to TRBJ1-6; no clear D. The germline CDR1 and CDR2 sequences are LNHDA and SQIVND (reference sequence). V lost 7 bases to trimming and J lost 11 bases, with 15 bases between them. There are 13 residues in the CDR3. The CDR3 reads CASIREKKTPLHF. Here the CDR3 DNA reads TGTGCCAGTATAAGGGAGAAAAAAACACCCCTCCACTTT.

This clonotype was found many times. V is TRBV6-1 and J is TRBJ2-1, with 10 nucleotides matching TRBD2. V was clipped by 6 bases and J by 9 bases; unmatched bases: 26. The CDR3 contains 20 residues. Germline assignment: CDR1 MNHNS and CDR2 SASEGT. The CDR3 DNA follows: TGTGCCAGCAGCTCCCTACCTTTTCGGGAATTTCTAGCGGGAGAGCCTGAGCAGTTCTTC. Translation gives CASSSLPFREFLAGEPEQFF.

This clonotype was seen only a few times. The V call is TRBV24-1, the J call TRBJ2-2; 12 positions match TRBD1. CDR1 and CDR2 (germline): KGHDR, SFDVKD. J was trimmed by 3 bases and V by 3 bases; bases with no gene match: 10. There are 19 residues in the CDR3. Here the CDR3 reads CATSDISGQGARYTGELFF. In DNA, the CDR3 is TGTGCCACCAGTGATATTTCGGGACAGGGGGCAAGGTACACCGGGGAGCTGTTTTTT.

This clonotype was picked up many times. V gene TRBV29-1 combines with J gene TRBJ1-5, with 7 bases that match TRBD1. The J segment lost 4 bases and the V segment lost 4 bases, leaving 4 bases of the junction unmatched. In germline, CDR1 is SQVTM, CDR2 ANQGSEA. The CDR3 is made up of 13 amino acids. As DNA, the CDR3 is TGCAGCGTTGGGGGGACAGTTAATCAGCCCCAGCATTTT. Translation: CSVGGTVNQPQHF.

The sample holds a few counts of this clonotype. This is likely a read error, given that the CDR3 carries no conserved phenylalanine or tryptophan at its end. The chain links TRBV9 to TRBJ2-7; D is perhaps TRBD1 or TRBD2 (5 bases each). Between the trimmed V and J ends, which lost 3 bases and 5 bases, there was a span of 15 bases. The CDR3 runs 14 residues. Germline CDR1 reads SGDLS; CDR2 reads YYNGEE. The CDR3 here is CASSAPGRQNEQYS. The CDR3, as DNA: TGTGCCAGCAGCGCACCGGGACGTCAAAACGAGCAGTACTCC.

Ten or more counts support this clonotype. The chain couples TRBV6-1 to TRBJ2-5; 7 bases agree with TRBD2. CDR3 length: 14 amino acids. V gave up 6 bases and J gave up 2 bases; unmatched junction bases: 6. Germline CDR1 and CDR2: MNHNS and SASEGT. The CDR3 is CASRGSSGQETQYF. As DNA, the CDR3 is TGTGCCAGCAGGGGATCTAGCGGTCAAGAGACCCAGTACTTC.